This TCR beta chain was identified during a study of blood T cells in healthy people across ages. The V gene's germline CDR1 is SGHTA and CDR2 FQGNSA. This CDR3 contains 13 residues. To note about this clonotype: At one of its ends the junction is not consistent with the germline gene, which may arise from a read error.

The second PCR ran roughly 6 to 12 cycles with a sample-barcoded 5' primer and J-beta primers. From the 5' RACE reads, TCRdb called clonotypes with MiXCR, one entry per CDR3 protein. This table holds some 1.7 million distinct CDR3 sequences, 28% found once. Sequencing was done on a sample of blood. The sequence was obtained from a woman aged 25 to 39 in good health. This chain uses TRBV7-2 with TRBJ1-2, with TRBD1 as a possible D gene (5 bases). For the CDR3, the DNA is TGTTCCAGCAGCCGAGACAGTACGGGAGGCTACACCTTC. Protein sequence: CSSSRDSTGGYTF.